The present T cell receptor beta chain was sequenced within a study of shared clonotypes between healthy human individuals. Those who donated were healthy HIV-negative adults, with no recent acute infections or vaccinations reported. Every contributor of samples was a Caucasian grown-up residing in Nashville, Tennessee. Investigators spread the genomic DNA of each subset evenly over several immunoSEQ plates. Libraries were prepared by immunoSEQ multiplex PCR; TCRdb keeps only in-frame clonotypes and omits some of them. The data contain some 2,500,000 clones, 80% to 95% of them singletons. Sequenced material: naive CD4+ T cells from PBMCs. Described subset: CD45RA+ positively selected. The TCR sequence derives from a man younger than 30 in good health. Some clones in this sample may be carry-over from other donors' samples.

CDR3: CAWSVRGTGVTEAFF. For the CDR3, the DNA is TGTGCCTGGAGTGTACGTGGGACAGGTGTCACTGAAGCTTTCTTT. The J gene is TRBJ1-1, the V gene TRBV30; TRBD1 aligns across 8 bases. V gave up 0 bases and J gave up 4 bases; unmatched junction bases: 7. CDR3 length: 15 amino acids. The germline CDR1 and CDR2 sequences are GTSNPN and SVGIG (reference sequence).